This entry features one T cell receptor beta chain sequence. Original data processing: Cell counts per sample came from amplifying reference gene primers. TCRdb keeps only in-frame clones here, not all; method: immunoSEQ multiplex PCR. From that table come the V and J calls and clone size; the DNA was used to work out D and trimming. The profile shows approximately 53,000 clones, under 90% of them singletons. The CDR3 length is 15 residues. V trimming: 5 bases; J trimming: 8 bases; junction bases outside the gene matches: 8. The V gene's germline CDR1 is LNHDA and CDR2 SQIVND (reference sequence). This entry belongs to a study of blood T cell repertoires in COVID-19. Looking at the study overall: Sources were T cells, B-cell-depleted T cells, or PBMCs; the material itself was cDNA or gDNA.

The sample taken for sequencing was peripheral blood. The clonotype originates from a woman older than 75 with COVID-19, enrolled during active disease. The genes are TRBV19 and TRBJ1-6, with TRBD1 matching 8 bases. In DNA, the CDR3 is TGTGCCAGTAGTCGAGGGGGACAGGCCCATTCACCCCTCCACTTT. Protein sequence: CASSRGGQAHSPLHF.